This TCR beta chain was sequenced in a study of blood T cell repertoires in COVID-19. At the level of the study: Acute-phase and convalescent COVID-19 samples originated in the United States, Italy and Spain.

Sequencing was performed with immunoSEQ multiplex PCR; in TCRdb, only in-frame clones are kept and a portion is missing. The sample records around 110,000 clones, approximately 80% being singletons. Germline V CDR1 and CDR2: SNHLY, FYNNEI. V was trimmed by 6 bases and J by 4 bases, leaving 12 bases between them. This CDR3 is 13 amino acids long. Material for sequencing was peripheral blood. This TCR was recovered from a man between 65 and 85 years old with active or convalescent COVID-19. The chain employs TRBV2 and TRBJ1-1, with unresolved D. The CDR3 DNA reads as TGTGCCAGCAGCGGGTCCACGGCCACTGAAGCTTTCTTT. Residues: CASSGSTATEAFF.